The 25 T cell receptor beta chains reported below all come from one sample, sequenced in a study of pediatric ulcerative colitis. Sequencing used immunoSEQ multiplex PCR; TCRdb keeps in-frame clones, though not all of them. This table has over 35,000 clones, over 80% appearing once. The source material was blood. These receptors all come from a girl between 5 and 17 years old with moderate ulcerative colitis.

V usage is TRBV18 and J usage is TRBJ1-2, with 10 bases fitting TRBD1. Germline V gene lookup returns CDR1 KGHSH and CDR2 LQKENI. CDR3 length: 15 residues. V was pared by 6 bases and J by 2 bases, with 6 bases of the junction left unmatched. CDR3 sequence reads: CASSPPGQGNYGYTF. DNA for the CDR3: TGTGCCAGCTCTCCCCCGGGACAGGGGAACTATGGCTACACCTTC.

V usage is TRBV4-1 and J usage is TRBJ1-2, with D uncertain. CDR1 MGHRA and CDR2 YSYEKL come from the germline V gene. CDR3 size: 17 residues. V lost 0 bases, J lost 8 bases, and 22 bases lay in between. The CDR3: CASSQDRGADGGAGYTF. The CDR3 coding sequence is TGCGCCAGCAGCCAAGATCGAGGCGCAGACGGAGGAGCAGGCTACACCTTC.

The chain has TRBV7-2 and TRBJ2-2, with D unclear. CDR1 SGHTA and CDR2 FQGNSA come from the germline V gene. V lost 9 bases and J 0 bases, leaving 11 bases between the germline ends. CDR3 length: 14 amino acids. CDR3 coding DNA: TGTGCCAGTCCCCAGCTGTCGAACACCGGGGAGCTGTTTTTT. This gives the protein CASPQLSNTGELFF.

The chain recombines TRBV10-3 with TRBJ2-5, with D hard to call. The V end lost 10 bases, the J end lost 2 bases, and 5 bases lay between the germline ends. From germline, CDR1 is ENHRY and CDR2 SYGVKD. The CDR3 has 10 residues. This chain's CDR3 is CATGQETQYF. Written as DNA, the CDR3 is TGTGCCACTGGGCAAGAGACCCAGTACTTC.

V usage is TRBV28 and J usage is TRBJ1-2; 8 bases line up with TRBD1. The CDR3 spans 14 residues. Germline V gene sequence: CDR1 MDHEN, CDR2 SYDVKM. With 6 bases clipped from V and 0 bases from J, the junction kept 3 bases outside the gene matches. The CDR3 reads CASRQGVSNYGYTF. CDR3 in DNA: TGTGCCAGCAGACAGGGGGTCTCTAACTATGGCTACACCTTC.

The V and J genes are TRBV7-9 and TRBJ1-4; TRBD1 aligns across 7 bases. Germline V gene sequence: CDR1 SEHNR, CDR2 FQNEAQ (reference sequence). V was pared by 5 bases and J by 7 bases, with 10 bases of the junction left unmatched. The CDR3 sequence is 15 residues long. CDR3 nucleotide sequence: TGTGCCAGCAGCGTCCTACAGGGGATGAGTGAAAAACTGTTTTTT. Translated: CASSVLQGMSEKLFF.

The V and J genes are TRBV10-3 and TRBJ2-3; tentatively, D is TRBD1 or TRBD2 (5 bases each). CDR1 is ENHRY, CDR2 SYGVKD, per germline. There are 15 residues in the CDR3. V lost 6 bases to trimming and J lost 5 bases, with 18 bases between them. CDR3 amino acids: CAISEGSTGGDTQYF. The CDR3 DNA follows: TGTGCCATCAGCGAGGGTTCTACAGGAGGAGATACGCAGTATTTT.

This chain connects TRBV2 to TRBJ2-5; TRBD2 is a possible D gene (6 bases). Looked up from germline, CDR1 is SNHLY and CDR2 is FYNNEI. V lost 6 bases and J lost 4, with 9 bases in between. This CDR3 contains 12 residues. CDR3: CASRKGGETQYF. The CDR3 DNA sequence: TGTGCCAGCAGGAAGGGAGGAGAGACCCAGTACTTC.

J is TRBJ1-2 and V is TRBV5-1, with D perhaps TRBD1 (6 bases). V lost 0 bases and J 4 bases, leaving 13 bases between the germline ends. The length of the CDR3 is 15 residues. Germline V gene data show CDR1 as SGHRS and CDR2 as YFSETQ. CDR3 DNA sequence: TGCGCCAGCAGCTTGGTAGTCGGACAGCCCTATGGCTACACCTTC. Translation gives CASSLVVGQPYGYTF. The full variable domain, its missing parts supplied by reference TRBV5-1 and TRBJ1-2, is KAGVTQTPRYLIKTRGQQVTLSCSPISGHRSVSWYQQTPGQGLQFLFEYFSETQRNKGNFPGRFSGRQFSNSRSEMNVSTLELGDSALYLCASSLVVGQPYGYTFGSGTRLTVV.

The chain couples TRBV29-1 to TRBJ1-1; D not certain. Germline V gene sequence: CDR1 SQVTM, CDR2 ANQGSEA. The CDR3 loop spans 11 amino acids. V was cut by 4 bases and J by 3 bases, with 6 bases left in between. CDR3 loop: CSVGGDTEAFF. DNA of the CDR3: TGCAGCGTTGGCGGGGACACTGAAGCTTTCTTT.

The chain is built from TRBV19 and TRBJ2-1; D is ambiguous. CDR1 and CDR2 from the germline V gene are LNHDA and SQIVND (reference sequence). The V and J ends lost 7 bases and 4 bases respectively, with 14 bases between them. CDR3 size: 14 residues. CDR3 loop: CASTAPTRYNEQFF. DNA for the CDR3: TGTGCCAGTACAGCCCCGACCCGATACAATGAGCAGTTCTTC. The full variable domain, rest sourced from reference TRBV19 and TRBJ2-1, is DGGITQSPKYLFRKEGQNVTLSCEQNLNHDAMYWYRQDPGQGLRLIYYSQIVNDFQKGDIAEGYSVSREKKESFPLTVTSAQKNPTAFYLCASTAPTRYNEQFFGPGTRLTVL.

V usage is TRBV5-1 and J usage is TRBJ2-7; 14 bases line up with TRBD2. Germline V gene lookup returns CDR1 SGHRS and CDR2 YFSETQ. This CDR3 is built from 14 residues. Germline trimming cut 4 bases from V and 13 bases from J; bases unmatched to any gene: 10. Here the CDR3 DNA reads TGCGCCAGCAGCGGGGGACTAGCGGGGGCTAGGATTTACTTC. It encodes CASSGGLAGARIYF.

This chain links TRBV30 with TRBJ1-1; the match to TRBD1 covers 8 bases. Trimming at V came to 4 bases and at J to 5 bases, leaving 6 bases not matched to a gene. This CDR3 has 13 amino acids. The germline CDR1 and CDR2 sequences are GTSNPN and SVGIG (reference sequence). CDR3 residues: CAWKRQGLTEAFF. CDR3 bases: TGTGCCTGGAAAAGACAGGGGTTGACTGAAGCTTTCTTT.

The CDR3 loop reads CASSHSSTDTQYF. Written as DNA, the CDR3 is TGTGCCAGCAGTCACTCTAGCACAGATACGCAGTATTTT. The V gene is TRBV27, the J gene TRBJ2-3; D unclear. With 5 bases removed from V and 0 bases from J, the gap between germline ends came to 6 bases. The CDR3 runs to 13 residues. Germline CDR1 and CDR2: MNHEY and SMNVEV (reference sequence).

The chain uses TRBV6-5 and TRBJ1-2; weak D call: TRBD1 (5 bases). The V gene's germline CDR1 is MNHEY and CDR2 SVGAGI. The CDR3 is 15 residues long. Trimming removed 10 bases at V and 7 bases at J, with 25 bases between. The CDR3 is CATLGGVSPFTGYTF. DNA of the CDR3: TGTGCCACCCTGGGAGGGGTATCTCCCTTTACTGGCTACACCTTC.

This sequence joins TRBV29-1 and TRBJ1-2; TRBD1 agrees at 11 bases. The CDR3 consists of 16 residues. CDR1 and CDR2 from the germline V gene are SQVTM and ANQGSEA. V lost 0 bases, J lost 3 bases, and 6 bases stayed unmatched. Here the CDR3 DNA reads TGCAGCGTTGAAGATCATAGGACAGGGGGCGACTATGGCTACACCTTC. Translated: CSVEDHRTGGDYGYTF. Together with reference TRBV29-1 and TRBJ1-2, the CDR3 gives the full variable domain: SAVISQKPSRDICQRGTSLTIQCQVDSQVTMMFWYRQQPGQSLTLIATANQGSEATYESGFVIDKFPISRPNLTFSTLTVSNMSPEDSSIYLCSVEDHRTGGDYGYTFGSGTRLTVV.

The genes are TRBV28 and TRBJ2-7; TRBD2 is a possible D gene (7 bases). Trimming removed 6 bases from V and 3 bases from J, with 18 bases in between. The CDR3 runs 15 residues. Germline V gene lookup returns CDR1 MDHEN and CDR2 SYDVKM. The CDR3 reads CASSFGPRGLYEQYF. The CDR3 DNA is TGTGCCAGCAGCTTCGGTCCGCGGGGGCTCTACGAGCAGTACTTC.

This clone was counted only a few times. The chain combines TRBV6-5 with TRBJ2-1; D uncertain. CDR1 and CDR2 from the germline V gene are MNHEY and SVGAGI. The CDR3 extends over 11 amino acids. Trimming removed 4 bases from V and 8 bases from J, with 6 bases in between. The CDR3 DNA reads as TGTGCCAGCAGTTTGAAGCATGAGCAGTTCTTC. Protein sequence: CASSLKHEQFF.

V and J are TRBV4-1 and TRBJ2-1; no clear D. V lost 5 bases to trimming and J lost 1 base, with 18 bases between them. Germline CDR1 and CDR2: MGHRA and YSYEKL. The CDR3 is 17 residues long. The CDR3 is CASSFDPPLLSYNEQFF. The CDR3 DNA is TGCGCCAGCAGCTTCGACCCCCCCCTCCTTTCCTACAATGAGCAGTTCTTC.

This clone turned up a few times. V and J are TRBV4-2 and TRBJ1-5, with a tentative D call TRBD1 (6 bases). From germline, CDR1 is LGHNA and CDR2 YNFKEQ. The CDR3 consists of 14 residues. V was cut by 3 bases and J by 3 bases, with 9 bases left in between. CDR3: CASSQDSLNQPQHF. Written as DNA, the CDR3 is TGTGCCAGCAGCCAGGACAGCCTCAATCAGCCCCAGCATTTT.

The chain combines TRBV7-6 with TRBJ2-3, with 13 bases matching TRBD2. V dropped 4 bases and J dropped 11; count of bases not matched to a gene: 6. This CDR3 region has 14 residues. Looked up from germline, CDR1 is SGHVS and CDR2 is FNYEAQ. The CDR3 DNA reads TGTGCCAGCAGCTCAACTAGCGGGGGGGAGAAGCAGTATTTT. It yields the protein CASSSTSGGEKQYF.

The rearrangement links TRBV29-1 to TRBJ1-2, with D hard to call. This CDR3 has 15 residues. V was clipped by 3 bases and J by 4 bases, with 18 bases between them. The germline CDR1 and CDR2 sequences are SQVTM and ANQGSEA. This CDR3 reads CSVDTLEGKSYGYTF. The CDR3, as DNA: TGCAGCGTTGATACCCTTGAGGGTAAGAGCTATGGCTACACCTTC. Supplemented by reference TRBV29-1 and TRBJ1-2, the full variable domain reads SAVISQKPSRDICQRGTSLTIQCQVDSQVTMMFWYRQQPGQSLTLIATANQGSEATYESGFVIDKFPISRPNLTFSTLTVSNMSPEDSSIYLCSVDTLEGKSYGYTFGSGTRLTVV.

The table lists this clone with a few counts. The chain is built from TRBV10-1 and TRBJ1-5; D is ambiguous. CDR1 and CDR2 from the germline V gene are WNHNN and SYGVQD (reference sequence). Trimming removed 6 bases from V and 6 bases from J, with 12 bases in between. CDR3 length: 13 amino acids. CDR3 region: CASSPGLGQPQHF. For the CDR3, the DNA is TGCGCCAGCAGCCCAGGATTGGGTCAGCCCCAGCATTTT.

The chain recombines TRBV4-3 with TRBJ2-4; tentatively, D is TRBD1 (5 bases). The germline V gene has CDR1 LGHNA and CDR2 YSLEER. The CDR3 is 15 amino acids. V dropped 0 bases and J dropped 4 bases, with 10 bases sitting between them. The CDR3 spells CASSQDKAGKNIQYF. In DNA form, the CDR3 reads TGCGCCAGCAGCCAAGATAAGGCAGGGAAAAACATTCAGTACTTC.

The chain joins TRBV6-1 to TRBJ1-2, with TRBD1 matching 8 bases. Germline CDR1 and CDR2: MNHNS and SASEGT. CDR3 length equals 14 residues. The junction had 7 bases not matched to a gene; V was cut back by 8 bases and J by 2 bases. Written as DNA, the CDR3 is TGTGCCAGCGATCCAAGACAGGGGAACTATGGCTACACCTTC. It translates to CASDPRQGNYGYTF.